The rows below give T cell receptor beta chains drawn from one sample of a study of blood T cell repertoires in COVID-19. Here immunoSEQ multiplex PCR was the method, and the copy in TCRdb shows in-frame clones only, minus some. This table has about 160,000 clones, roughly 72% appearing once. Sequencing input: peripheral blood. These receptors were obtained from a woman older than 75 with acute or convalescent COVID-19. CDR3s include the opening cysteine and the closing phenylalanine or tryptophan. Each record gives: D gene, J gene, V gene, clone size, CDR3 protein, CDR3 DNA. The D gene is left open where the match is weak. Clone size appears in some rows only: once, few, many, or a class for an expanded clone.

.,TRBJ1-2,TRBV2,.,CASKWVFSSGYTF,TGTGCCAGCAAATGGGTTTTTAGCAGTGGCTACACCTTC
TRBD1,TRBJ1-2,TRBV7-2,.,CASSMDPPGQRYLDYGYTF,TGTGCCAGCAGCATGGACCCCCCGGGACAGCGATACTTGGACTATGGCTACACCTTC
TRBD1,TRBJ1-2,TRBV18,few,CASSPSPWGQAYGYTF,TGTGCCAGCTCACCAAGTCCCTGGGGACAGGCCTATGGCTACACCTTC
.,TRBJ2-5,TRBV10-3,.,CAISVEGQETQYF,TGTGCCATCAGTGTGGAGGGTCAGGAGACCCAGTACTTC
TRBD1,TRBJ2-7,TRBV30,.,CAWAGQVFYEQYF,TGTGCCTGGGCGGGACAGGTCTTCTACGAGCAGTACTTC
.,TRBJ2-5,TRBV19,.,CASSDGLGQFLETQYF,TGTGCCAGTAGTGACGGATTGGGGCAGTTTTTAGAGACCCAGTACTTC
TRBD1,TRBJ1-2,TRBV30,.,CAWSITGGIPGYTF,TGTGCCTGGAGTATAACAGGGGGCATACCTGGCTACACCTTC
TRBD2,TRBJ2-7,TRBV12-5,once,CASQSTTGTSETGQYF,TGTGCTAGCCAGAGCACCACCGGGACTAGTGAAACGGGGCAGTACTTC
.,TRBJ2-1,TRBV11-3,.,CASSLGGSYNEQFF,TGTGCCAGCAGCTTGGGGGGATCCTACAATGAGCAGTTCTTC
.,TRBJ1-5,TRBV7-8,.,CASSLQLGGQPQHF,TGTGCCAGCAGCCTTCAGTTGGGAGGTCAGCCCCAGCATTTT
.,TRBJ1-6,TRBV24-1,.,CATSDPGQFFGSPLHF,TGTGCCACCAGTGACCCCGGACAGTTTTTCGGTTCACCCCTCCACTTT
.,TRBJ2-3,TRBV27,.,CASSLGTTRGTDTQYF,TGTGCCAGCAGTTTAGGGACAACCAGGGGCACAGATACGCAGTATTTT
TRBD1,TRBJ1-1,TRBV29-1,.,CSVERQGAAFF,TGCAGCGTTGAGAGGCAGGGGGCAGCTTTCTTT
TRBD2,TRBJ2-1,TRBV7-2,.,CASRAVAGSSYNEQFF,TGTGCCAGCAGAGCAGTAGCGGGCAGCTCCTACAATGAGCAGTTCTTC
TRBD1,TRBJ1-2,TRBV6-5,.,CASSYGTGGASYGYTF,TGTGCCAGCAGTTACGGGACAGGGGGCGCGAGCTATGGCTACACCTTC
.,TRBJ1-5,TRBV30,.,CAWTGGAGQPQHF,TGTGCCTGGACTGGGGGGGCAGGACAGCCCCAGCATTTT
TRBD2,TRBJ2-1,TRBV5-1,once,CASSLTSVSANEQFF,TGCGCCAGCAGCTTGACTAGCGTTTCGGCTAATGAGCAGTTCTTC
TRBD2,TRBJ2-1,TRBV19,.,CASNPSGRAFREQFF,TGTGCCAGTAATCCTAGCGGGAGGGCGTTTCGTGAGCAGTTCTTC
TRBD2,TRBJ2-1,TRBV7-6,.,CASSQHGLGTSGRWNEQFF,TGTGCCAGCAGCCAACATGGCTTGGGGACTAGCGGGAGGTGGAATGAGCAGTTCTTC
TRBD1,TRBJ1-2,TRBV10-3,.,CAISALGQETYGYTF,TGTGCCATCAGCGCGTTAGGACAGGAGACCTATGGCTACACCTTC
.,TRBJ2-2,TRBV19,.,CASIRTPNTGELFF,TGTGCCAGTATAAGGACACCGAACACCGGGGAGCTGTTTTTT
.,TRBJ2-1,TRBV6-6,.,CASSLNSWNEQFF,TGTGCCAGCAGTTTGAACAGTTGGAATGAGCAGTTCTTC